This T cell receptor beta chain was obtained from a study of shared clonotypes between healthy human individuals. Overall study context: Each donor's CD8 memory used one plate, CD8 naive two, each CD4 subset three.

V was cut by 0 bases and J by 0 bases, with 9 bases left in between. The CDR3 length is 16 residues. Germline V gives CDR1 LGHNA, CDR2 YSLEER. Produced via immunoSEQ multiplex PCR; TCRdb's table is partial and in-frame only. The repertoire holds fewer than 1.8 million clones, with roughly 98.5% as singletons. The investigators split CD4+ cells into a CD45RA+ naive subset and a CD45RA-negative memory subset. The rearrangement uses TRBV4-3 and TRBJ1-3, with D possibly TRBD1 on 5 matching bases. Sequencing was performed on naive CD4+ T cells sorted from blood. This sample's subset: CD45RA+ positively selected. The receptor was isolated from a man aged 25-40 years in good health. The CDR3 sequence is CASSQEPGPSGNTIYF. CDR3 nucleotide sequence: TGCGCCAGCAGCCAAGAGCCGGGACCCTCTGGAAACACCATATATTTT.